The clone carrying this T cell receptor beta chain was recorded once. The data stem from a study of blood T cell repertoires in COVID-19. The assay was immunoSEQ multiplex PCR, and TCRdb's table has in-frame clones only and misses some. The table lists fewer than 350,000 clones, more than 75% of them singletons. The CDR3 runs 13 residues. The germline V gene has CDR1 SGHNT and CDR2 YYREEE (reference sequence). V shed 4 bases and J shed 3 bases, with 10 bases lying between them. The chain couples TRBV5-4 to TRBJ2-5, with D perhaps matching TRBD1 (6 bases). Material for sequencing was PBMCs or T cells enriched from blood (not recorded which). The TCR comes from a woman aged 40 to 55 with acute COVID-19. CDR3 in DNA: TGTGCCAGCAGCCCAGACAGGAAAGAGACCCAGTACTTC. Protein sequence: CASSPDRKETQYF.